This T cell receptor (beta chain) is drawn from a study of T-cell reconstitution after alpha-beta-depleted transplantation in children. Trimming removed 1 base from V and 5 bases from J, with 13 bases in between. The CDR3 covers 15 residues. Preparation of the TCRbeta library was carried out with unique molecular identifiers. TCRdb re-derived calls from the PCR reads in MiXCR, one entry per CDR3 protein. The table lists about 400,000 distinct CDR3 sequences, roughly 22% of them singletons. The material was PBMCs from the stem cell graft donor, obtained from the stem cell graft. This clonotype originated in a human donor who donated a stem cell graft to a child with acute myeloid leukemia. V is TRBV12-3 or TRBV12-4 and J is TRBJ2-3; D unclear. The DNA for the CDR3 is TGTGCCAGCAGTTTAGGATTCGAGTACCGAGATACGCAGTATTTT. Encoded protein: CASSLGFEYRDTQYF.